These 8 T cell receptor beta chains originate from one sample sequenced in a study of T cell repertoires in cytomegalovirus infection. TCRdb analysed the reads with MiXCR anew, one entry per CDR3 protein. The repertoire includes around 440,000 distinct CDR3 sequences, 11% of them detected once, and about 9.4% sits in the top ten. Sequences were obtained from PBMCs. Receptors were obtained from a human donor in good health (CMV status not recorded). Some clones in this sample may be carry-over from other donors' samples.

Note on this clonotype: A clone one base away is much larger, so this may be a read error. The V and J genes are TRBV15 and TRBJ2-7; possibly TRBD1 for D (5 bases). The CDR3 is 15 amino acids. CDR1 and CDR2 from the germline V gene are LNHNV and YYDKDF (reference sequence). Trimming removed 1 base from V and 3 bases from J, with 13 bases in between. The CDR3 region is CATSRGRVSNYEQYF. The CDR3 region has the DNA TGTGCCACCAGCAGAGGCAGGGTATCAAACTACGAGCAGTACTTC.

This clonotype was detected ten times or more. This chain links TRBV12-5 with TRBJ2-3; D gene unclear. The CDR3 has 16 amino acids. Germline assignment: CDR1 LGHNT and CDR2 FRNRAP. The V gene lost 1 base and the J gene lost 0 bases, with 11 bases spanning the gap. In DNA, the CDR3 is TGTGCTAGTGGTTTGGATCGGGCCCGTAGCACAGATACGCAGTATTTT. Protein: CASGLDRARSTDTQYF.

The chain joins TRBV9 to TRBJ2-2; D uncertain. CDR1 and CDR2 (germline): SGDLS, YYNGEE. The V and J ends lost 4 bases and 6 bases respectively, with 13 bases between them. The CDR3 is made up of 14 amino acids. The CDR3 DNA reads TGTGCCAGCAGCCCCCGTACTGGGGCCGGGGAGCTGTTTTTT. Amino acid sequence: CASSPRTGAGELFF.

In the case of this clonotype: The junction does not match germline at one end; this may be a read error. This chain joins TRBV7-7 and TRBJ2-3; 10 bases agree with TRBD2. This CDR3 is 17 amino acids long. Germline V gene data show CDR1 as SSHAT and CDR2 as FNYEAQ (reference sequence). The CDR3 loop is CASSLGAGGPSTDTQYF. The CDR3 region has the DNA TGTGCTAGCAGCTTAGGAGCGGGAGGGCCCAGCACAGATACGCAGTATTTT.

This clonotype was recorded a few times. The chain combines TRBV28 with TRBJ2-2, with D possibly TRBD2 on 5 matching bases. CDR3 length: 14 residues. Deletions cut 5 bases from V and 5 bases from J, with 12 bases between. Germline lookup yields CDR1 MDHEN and CDR2 SYDVKM. CDR3 DNA sequence: TGTGCCAGCAGTCCGTACAGAGGGACCGGGGAGCTGTTTTTT. Translation gives CASSPYRGTGELFF.

The chain recombines TRBV6-5 with TRBJ2-1, with D perhaps matching TRBD1 or TRBD2 (5 bases each). Trimming stripped 6 bases from V and 11 bases from J, with 14 bases between. The CDR3 is 12 residues long. Germline CDR1 reads MNHEY; CDR2 reads SVGAGI. This CDR3 reads CASSSSGRQQFF. DNA of the CDR3: TGTGCCAGCAGCAGCTCGGGGCGTCAGCAGTTCTTC.

The sample holds many counts of this clonotype. This chain uses TRBV29-1 with TRBJ1-2; D uncertain. V dropped 1 base and J dropped 3 bases, with 6 bases sitting between them. The CDR3 sequence is 12 residues long. Germline V gene sequence: CDR1 SQVTM, CDR2 ANQGSEA. The CDR3 nucleotides read TGCAGCGTTGAAGGGCGGTACTATGGCTACACCTTC. Translated: CSVEGRYYGYTF.

This clonotype was observed many times. The chain is built from TRBV24-1 and TRBJ2-5; D may be TRBD2 (6 bases). The CDR3 spans 16 residues. V lost 1 base, J lost 3 bases, and 14 bases lay in between. Germline V gene lookup returns CDR1 KGHDR and CDR2 SFDVKD. In nucleotides, the CDR3 is TGTGCCACCAGTGATTTTTCCGATCCGGGAGAAGAGACCCAGTACTTC. This translates into CATSDFSDPGEETQYF.